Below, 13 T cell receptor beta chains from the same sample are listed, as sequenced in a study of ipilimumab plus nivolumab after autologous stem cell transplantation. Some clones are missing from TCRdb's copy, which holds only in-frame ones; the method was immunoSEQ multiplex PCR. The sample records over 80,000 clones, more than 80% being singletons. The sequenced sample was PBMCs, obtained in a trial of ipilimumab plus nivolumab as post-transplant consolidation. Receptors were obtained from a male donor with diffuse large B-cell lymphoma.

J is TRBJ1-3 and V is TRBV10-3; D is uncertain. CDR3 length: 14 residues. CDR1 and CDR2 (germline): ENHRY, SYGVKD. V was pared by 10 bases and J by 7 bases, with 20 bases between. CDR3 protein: CATQSGLGGNTIYF. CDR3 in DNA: TGTGCCACCCAGTCGGGCCTTGGAGGGAACACCATATATTTT.

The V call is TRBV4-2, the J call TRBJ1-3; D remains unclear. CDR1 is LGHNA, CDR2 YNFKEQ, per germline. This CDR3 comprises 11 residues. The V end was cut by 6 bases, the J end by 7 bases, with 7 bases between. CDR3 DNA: TGTGCCAGCAGTCGAGGGAACACCATATATTTT. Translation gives CASSRGNTIYF.

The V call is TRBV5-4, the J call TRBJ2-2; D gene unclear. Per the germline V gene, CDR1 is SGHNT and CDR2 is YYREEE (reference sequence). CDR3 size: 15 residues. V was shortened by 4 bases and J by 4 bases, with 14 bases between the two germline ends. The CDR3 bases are TGTGCCAGCAGCGGGGATCGTTGGGGCACCGGGGAGCTGTTTTTT. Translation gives CASSGDRWGTGELFF.

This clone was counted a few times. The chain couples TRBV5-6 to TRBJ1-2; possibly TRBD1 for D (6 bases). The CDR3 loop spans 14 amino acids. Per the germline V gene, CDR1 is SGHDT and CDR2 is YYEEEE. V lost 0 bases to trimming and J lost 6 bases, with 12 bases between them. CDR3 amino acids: CASSLGTTGNGYTF. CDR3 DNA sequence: TGTGCCAGCAGCTTGGGCACTACAGGGAATGGCTACACCTTC.

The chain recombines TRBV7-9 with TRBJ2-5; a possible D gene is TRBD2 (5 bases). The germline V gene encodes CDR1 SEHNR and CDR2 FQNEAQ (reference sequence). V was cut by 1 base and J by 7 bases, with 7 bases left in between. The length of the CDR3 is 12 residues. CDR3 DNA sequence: TGTGCCAGCAGCTTAGAACTAGGGACCCAGTACTTC. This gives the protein CASSLELGTQYF. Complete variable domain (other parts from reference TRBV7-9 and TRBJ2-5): DTGVSQNPRHKITKRGQNVTFRCDPISEHNRLYWYRQTLGQGPEFLTYFQNEAQLEKSRLLSDRFSAERPKGSFSTLEIQRTEQGDSAMYLCASSLELGTQYFGPGTRLLVL.

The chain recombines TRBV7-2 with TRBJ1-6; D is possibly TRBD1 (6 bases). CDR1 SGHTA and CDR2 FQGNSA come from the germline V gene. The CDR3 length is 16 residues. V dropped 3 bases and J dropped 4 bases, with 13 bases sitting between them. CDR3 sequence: CASSLPQGTYNSPLHF. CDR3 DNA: TGTGCCAGCAGCTTGCCCCAGGGGACATATAATTCACCCCTCCACTTT. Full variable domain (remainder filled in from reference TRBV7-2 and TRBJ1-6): GAGVSQSPSNKVTEKGKDVELRCDPISGHTALYWYRQSLGQGLEFLIYFQGNSAPDKSGLPSDRFSAERTGGSVSTLTIQRTQQEDSAVYLCASSLPQGTYNSPLHFGNGTRLTVT.

This CDR3 reads CASSRDTNTGELFF. In DNA, the CDR3 is TGTGCCAGCAGCCGGGACACAAACACCGGGGAGCTGTTTTTT. The J gene is TRBJ2-2, the V gene TRBV6-6; D perhaps matches TRBD1 (6 bases). This CDR3 is 14 amino acids long. The V gene lost 6 bases and the J gene lost 2 bases, with 10 bases spanning the gap. The germline V gene has CDR1 MNHNY and CDR2 SVGAGI (reference sequence).

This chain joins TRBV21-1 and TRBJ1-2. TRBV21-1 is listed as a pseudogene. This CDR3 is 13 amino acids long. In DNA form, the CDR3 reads TGTGCCAGCCCCAAACGGCCGAACTATGGCTACACCTTC. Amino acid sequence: CASPKRPNYGYTF.

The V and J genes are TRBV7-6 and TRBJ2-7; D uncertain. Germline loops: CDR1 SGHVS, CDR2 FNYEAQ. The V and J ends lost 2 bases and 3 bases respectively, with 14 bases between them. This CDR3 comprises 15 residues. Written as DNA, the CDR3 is TGTGCCAGCAGCTTATATGCTTTGCCGAGCTACGAGCAGTACTTC. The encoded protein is CASSLYALPSYEQYF.

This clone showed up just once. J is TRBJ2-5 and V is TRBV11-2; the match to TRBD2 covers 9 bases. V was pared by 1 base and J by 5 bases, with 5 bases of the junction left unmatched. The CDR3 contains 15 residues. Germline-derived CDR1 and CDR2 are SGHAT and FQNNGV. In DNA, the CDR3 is TGTGCCAGCAGCTTAGTCGGCGCGGGGGGGGAGACCCAGTACTTC. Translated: CASSLVGAGGETQYF.

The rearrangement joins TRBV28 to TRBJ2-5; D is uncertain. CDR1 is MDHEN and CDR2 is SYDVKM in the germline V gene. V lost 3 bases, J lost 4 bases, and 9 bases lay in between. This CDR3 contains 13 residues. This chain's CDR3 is CASSFDRRETQYF. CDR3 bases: TGTGCCAGCAGTTTCGACCGGCGAGAGACCCAGTACTTC.

CDR3 nucleotide sequence: TGCGCCAGCAGCCGAGGGACAGTTAACTATGGCTACACCTTC. It translates to CASSRGTVNYGYTF. This rearrangement joins TRBV5-1 to TRBJ1-2, with TRBD1 matching over 7 bases. J was trimmed by 1 base and V by 4 bases; bases with no gene match: 4. CDR3 length equals 14 residues. CDR1 SGHRS and CDR2 YFSETQ come from the germline V gene.

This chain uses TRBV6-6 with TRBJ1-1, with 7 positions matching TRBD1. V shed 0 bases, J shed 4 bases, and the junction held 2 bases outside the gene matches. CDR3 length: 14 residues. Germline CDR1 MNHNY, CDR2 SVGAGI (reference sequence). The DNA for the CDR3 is TGTGCCAGCAGTTACTCGACAGGGATCACTGAAGCTTTCTTT. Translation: CASSYSTGITEAFF.